A single sample gave rise to the 27 T cell receptor beta chains below, sequenced in a study of early T cells in non-severe SARS-CoV-2 infection. TCRdb re-called the 5' RACE reads through MiXCR, storing one row per CDR3 protein. The sample holds some 66,000 distinct CDR3 sequences, 9.1% seen once. What was sequenced was whole blood. Every receptor here comes from an adult who was a healthcare worker with PCR-confirmed SARS-CoV-2 infection or an uninfected control (not recorded which).

V and J are TRBV10-3 and TRBJ2-7; 7 positions agree with TRBD1. The germline V gene has CDR1 ENHRY and CDR2 SYGVKD. The CDR3 runs 12 residues. With 6 bases clipped from V and 4 bases from J, the junction kept 3 bases outside the gene matches. CDR3 DNA sequence: TGTGCCATCAGCGCGACAGGGTACGAGCAGTACTTC. It encodes CAISATGYEQYF.

This clonotype occurred many times. V and J are TRBV28 and TRBJ2-7; 9 nucleotides match TRBD1. Germline loops: CDR1 MDHEN, CDR2 SYDVKM. The ends lost 5 bases at V and 3 bases at J; junction bases unmatched: 5. The CDR3 is made up of 14 amino acids. The CDR3 nucleotides are TGTGCCAGCAGTCCTGACAGGGGGATCTACGAGCAGTACTTC. Translating gives CASSPDRGIYEQYF.

This clonotype came up a few times. This chain links TRBV7-2 with TRBJ2-1; TRBD2 agrees at 9 bases. The CDR3 is made up of 15 amino acids. The V gene end was trimmed by 1 base and the J gene end by 2 bases; junction bases not matched to a gene: 0. The germline V gene has CDR1 SGHTA and CDR2 FQGNSA. This CDR3 reads CASSLGGRAYNEQFF. The CDR3 nucleotides are TGTGCCAGCAGCTTAGGCGGGAGGGCCTACAATGAGCAGTTCTTC.

This rearrangement joins TRBV7-2 to TRBJ2-3; 10 positions match TRBD2. Germline V gene sequence: CDR1 SGHTA, CDR2 FQGNSA. There are 16 residues in the CDR3. The V and J ends lost 0 bases and 7 bases, in that order; junction bases with no gene match: 7. The CDR3 sequence is CASSLAGTSEFNTQYF. In DNA form, the CDR3 reads TGTGCCAGCAGCTTAGCTGGGACTAGCGAATTTAATACGCAGTATTTT.

V and J are TRBV6-2 or TRBV6-3 and TRBJ2-1; TRBD2 matches 8 bases. Germline assignment: CDR1 MNHEY and CDR2 SVGEGT. V shed 5 bases, J shed 7 bases, and the junction held 7 bases outside the gene matches. This CDR3 region has 14 residues. Here the CDR3 DNA reads TGTGCCAGCAGTACAGCGGGAGAGTGGAATGAGCAGTTCTTC. This gives the protein CASSTAGEWNEQFF.

This chain joins TRBV5-4 and TRBJ2-2; 11 nucleotides agree with TRBD1. The germline V gene has CDR1 SGHNT and CDR2 YYREEE (reference sequence). The V and J ends lost 3 bases and 5 bases, in that order; junction bases with no gene match: 3. The CDR3 has 15 amino acids. The chain's CDR3 is CASSSRDRGTGELFF. The CDR3 DNA reads TGTGCCAGCAGCTCCCGGGACAGGGGGACCGGGGAGCTGTTTTTT.

This clonotype was picked up a small number of times. V and J are TRBV15 and TRBJ1-5; 7 bases agree with TRBD1. CDR1 LNHNV and CDR2 YYDKDF come from the germline V gene (reference sequence). This CDR3 has 14 amino acids. J lost 4 bases, V lost 8 bases, and 8 bases had no gene match. Written as DNA, the CDR3 is TGTGCCACCTTTGCCCGGGACAGAAATCAGCCCCAGCATTTT. It translates to CATFARDRNQPQHF.

J is TRBJ1-2 and V is TRBV27; TRBD1 is a possible D gene (6 bases). This CDR3 has 15 residues. Trimming took off 4 bases at V and 2 bases at J, with 14 bases between the two ends. Germline V gene sequence: CDR1 MNHEY, CDR2 SMNVEV (reference sequence). The CDR3 DNA sequence: TGTGCCAGCAGTTCCTCCCCCGGGACAAACTATGGCTACACCTTC. Translated: CASSSSPGTNYGYTF.

V and J are TRBV14 and TRBJ1-6, with TRBD1 as a possible D gene (6 bases). The V gene lost 4 bases and the J gene lost 3 bases, with 10 bases spanning the gap. Per germline, CDR1 SGHDN and CDR2 FVKESK. CDR3 length equals 15 residues. The CDR3 is CASSRGASYNSPLHF. DNA for the CDR3: TGTGCCAGCAGCCGGGGGGCAAGCTATAATTCACCCCTCCACTTT.

This clonotype was seen ten or more times. This sequence joins TRBV4-2 and TRBJ2-1; 7 bases fit TRBD2. V lost 1 base, J lost 7 bases, and 7 bases stayed unmatched. The length of the CDR3 is 15 residues. Germline V lookup: CDR1 LGHNA, CDR2 YNFKEQ. CDR3 loop: CASSQGAQRENEQFF. Here the CDR3 DNA reads TGTGCCAGCAGCCAAGGGGCCCAGCGGGAAAATGAGCAGTTCTTC.

The chain links TRBV28 to TRBJ2-1; no clear D gene. Germline assignment: CDR1 MDHEN and CDR2 SYDVKM. Trimming took off 4 bases at V and 7 bases at J, with 8 bases between the two ends. The CDR3 has 12 residues. Here the CDR3 DNA reads TGTGCCAGCAGTTATCCGAATAATGAGCAGTTCTTC. Translation: CASSYPNNEQFF.

This clonotype was seen a handful of times. V and J are TRBV6-6 and TRBJ1-3; D possibly corresponds to TRBD1 (5 bases). Germline V lookup: CDR1 MNHNY, CDR2 SVGAGI (reference sequence). The CDR3 spans 17 residues. Trimming pared 2 bases from V and 0 bases from J, leaving 14 bases between. The CDR3: CASSYGAALGSGNTIYF. The CDR3, as DNA: TGTGCCAGCAGTTACGGGGCAGCCCTAGGCTCTGGAAACACCATATATTTT.

This clonotype has more than one count but fewer than ten. The chain is built from TRBV20-1 and TRBJ1-4; 7 bases map to TRBD1. CDR3 length: 14 amino acids. CDR1 and CDR2 from the germline V gene are DFQATT and SNEGSKA (reference sequence). The V segment lost 6 bases and the J segment 5 bases; nucleotides outside the gene matches: 9. The CDR3 sequence is CSAKGGGGNEKLFF. CDR3 DNA: TGCAGTGCAAAAGGGGGCGGAGGAAATGAAAAACTGTTTTTT.

This clonotype showed up many times. The chain links TRBV2 to TRBJ1-1; D might be TRBD1 (5 bases). Per the germline V gene, CDR1 is SNHLY and CDR2 is FYNNEI. The CDR3 has 14 amino acids. V lost 6 bases and J 0 bases, leaving 11 bases between the germline ends. CDR3 sequence reads: CASREGLVNTEAFF. As DNA, the CDR3 is TGTGCCAGCAGGGAGGGGCTAGTGAACACTGAAGCTTTCTTT.

This rearrangement joins TRBV5-1 to TRBJ2-2, with D unresolved. Trimming cost V 1 base and J 4 bases, with 5 bases left between them. Germline-derived CDR1 and CDR2 are SGHRS and YFSETQ. The CDR3 has 13 amino acids. As DNA, the CDR3 is TGCGCCAGCAGCTTGCTTCCCACCGGGGAGCTGTTTTTT. Translating gives CASSLLPTGELFF. The full variable domain, rest sourced from reference TRBV5-1 and TRBJ2-2, is KAGVTQTPRYLIKTRGQQVTLSCSPISGHRSVSWYQQTPGQGLQFLFEYFSETQRNKGNFPGRFSGRQFSNSRSEMNVSTLELGDSALYLCASSLLPTGELFFGEGSRLTVL.

This clonotype was counted only a few times. This chain joins TRBV2 and TRBJ1-1; 7 bases match TRBD1. The CDR3 is 13 amino acids. The V gene's germline CDR1 is SNHLY and CDR2 FYNNEI. The ends lost 7 bases at V and 2 bases at J; junction bases unmatched: 4. CDR3 sequence reads: CASTRDSNTEAFF. The CDR3 DNA is TGTGCCAGCACCAGGGACAGCAACACTGAAGCTTTCTTT.

The chain couples TRBV29-1 to TRBJ2-7; 10 positions match TRBD1. CDR3 length equals 18 residues. With 0 bases clipped from V and 1 base from J, the junction kept 12 bases outside the gene matches. Germline values: CDR1 SQVTM, CDR2 ANQGSEA. The CDR3 region is CSVEDLMGQGIRSYEQYF. CDR3 in DNA: TGCAGCGTTGAAGATCTTATGGGACAGGGGATTCGGTCCTACGAGCAGTACTTC.

The rearrangement joins TRBV20-1 to TRBJ1-2, with TRBD1 identical over 9 bases. Germline V gives CDR1 DFQATT, CDR2 SNEGSKA (reference sequence). Trimming removed 3 bases from V and 3 bases from J; junction bases left unmatched: 2. The CDR3 has 13 amino acids. DNA of the CDR3: TGCAGTGCTAGGGGACAGGGTTACTATGGCTACACCTTC. This sequence encodes CSARGQGYYGYTF.

This clonotype has just a few counts. The J gene is TRBJ1-1, the V gene TRBV27; 8 bases align to TRBD1. CDR1 and CDR2 (germline): MNHEY, SMNVEV (reference sequence). The ends lost 2 bases at V and 5 bases at J; junction bases unmatched: 13. The CDR3 has 17 amino acids. CDR3 sequence reads: CASSLRGRGLRGTEAFF. CDR3 coding DNA: TGTGCCAGCAGTTTACGAGGCAGGGGGCTAAGAGGAACTGAAGCTTTCTTT.

This rearrangement joins TRBV5-8 to TRBJ1-1; 9 bases match TRBD1. With V trimmed by 5 bases and J by 0 bases, 5 bases remained unmatched. Germline CDR1 SGHTS, CDR2 YDEGEE. This CDR3 comprises 15 residues. CDR3 in DNA: TGTGCCAGCAGGCGCGGGACAGGGATGAACACTGAAGCTTTCTTT. Its translation: CASRRGTGMNTEAFF.

The chain has TRBV12-3 or TRBV12-4 and TRBJ1-1, with TRBD1 as a possible D gene (6 bases). V shed 7 bases and J shed 11 bases, with 20 bases lying between them. The CDR3 runs to 13 residues. The CDR3 protein is CASTSSGGLAAFF. In DNA, the CDR3 is TGTGCCAGCACCTCTTCCGGGGGCCTGGCGGCTTTCTTT.

The V gene is TRBV7-9, the J gene TRBJ2-1; TRBD2 matches at 8 bases. J lost 7 bases, V lost 5 bases, and 16 bases had no gene match. Germline loops: CDR1 SEHNR, CDR2 FQNEAQ (reference sequence). CDR3 length: 17 residues. The chain's CDR3 is CASSLETGGPMGNEQFF. In nucleotides, the CDR3 is TGTGCCAGCAGCCTAGAAACGGGAGGGCCGATGGGGAATGAGCAGTTCTTC.

There are a few counts of this clonotype. The chain has TRBV29-1 and TRBJ2-1; 10 bases are shared with TRBD1. The CDR3 consists of 16 residues. From germline, CDR1 is SQVTM and CDR2 ANQGSEA. J lost 5 bases, V lost 4 bases, and 11 bases had no gene match. CDR3 region: CSVGIKGGQGDNEQFF. DNA for the CDR3: TGCAGCGTTGGGATAAAGGGAGGACAGGGGGACAATGAGCAGTTCTTC.

This clonotype was detected ten times or more. The CDR3 sequence: CASSFHSWGDGADTQYF. The CDR3 DNA follows: TGTGCCAGCAGTTTCCATTCGTGGGGAGACGGGGCAGATACGCAGTATTTT. This chain links TRBV7-3 with TRBJ2-3; tentatively, D is TRBD2 (5 bases). The CDR3 sequence is 17 residues long. The germline V gene has CDR1 SGHTA and CDR2 FQGTGA. Trimming removed 6 bases at V and 4 bases at J, with 23 bases between.

This clonotype was observed a handful of times. CDR3 nucleotide sequence: TGCGCCAGCAGCAAGGGACAGGATTATGGCTACACCTTC. Translating it yields CASSKGQDYGYTF. This sequence joins TRBV5-1 and TRBJ1-2, with 8 bases identical to TRBD1. The CDR3 is made up of 13 amino acids. Trimming cost V 4 bases and J 5 bases; bases outside gene matches: 4. CDR1 is SGHRS and CDR2 is YFSETQ in the germline V gene.

This clonotype came up a few times. The chain links TRBV19 to TRBJ2-1; maybe TRBD2 (5 bases). The germline V gene has CDR1 LNHDA and CDR2 SQIVND (reference sequence). CDR3 length: 17 amino acids. The V end lost 3 bases, the J end lost 9 bases, and 24 bases lay between the germline ends. The CDR3 sequence is CASSIRALQSTRVEQFF. DNA of the CDR3: TGTGCCAGTAGTATTCGGGCTTTACAGTCCACTAGGGTTGAGCAGTTCTTC.

This sequence joins TRBV12-3 or TRBV12-4 and TRBJ2-1, with 12 bases lining up with TRBD2. The CDR3 spans 15 residues. The V and J ends lost 5 bases and 3 bases, in that order; junction bases with no gene match: 2. CDR3 protein: CASSRTSGVYNEQFF. CDR3 nucleotide sequence: TGTGCCAGCAGTCGGACTAGCGGGGTCTACAATGAGCAGTTCTTC.